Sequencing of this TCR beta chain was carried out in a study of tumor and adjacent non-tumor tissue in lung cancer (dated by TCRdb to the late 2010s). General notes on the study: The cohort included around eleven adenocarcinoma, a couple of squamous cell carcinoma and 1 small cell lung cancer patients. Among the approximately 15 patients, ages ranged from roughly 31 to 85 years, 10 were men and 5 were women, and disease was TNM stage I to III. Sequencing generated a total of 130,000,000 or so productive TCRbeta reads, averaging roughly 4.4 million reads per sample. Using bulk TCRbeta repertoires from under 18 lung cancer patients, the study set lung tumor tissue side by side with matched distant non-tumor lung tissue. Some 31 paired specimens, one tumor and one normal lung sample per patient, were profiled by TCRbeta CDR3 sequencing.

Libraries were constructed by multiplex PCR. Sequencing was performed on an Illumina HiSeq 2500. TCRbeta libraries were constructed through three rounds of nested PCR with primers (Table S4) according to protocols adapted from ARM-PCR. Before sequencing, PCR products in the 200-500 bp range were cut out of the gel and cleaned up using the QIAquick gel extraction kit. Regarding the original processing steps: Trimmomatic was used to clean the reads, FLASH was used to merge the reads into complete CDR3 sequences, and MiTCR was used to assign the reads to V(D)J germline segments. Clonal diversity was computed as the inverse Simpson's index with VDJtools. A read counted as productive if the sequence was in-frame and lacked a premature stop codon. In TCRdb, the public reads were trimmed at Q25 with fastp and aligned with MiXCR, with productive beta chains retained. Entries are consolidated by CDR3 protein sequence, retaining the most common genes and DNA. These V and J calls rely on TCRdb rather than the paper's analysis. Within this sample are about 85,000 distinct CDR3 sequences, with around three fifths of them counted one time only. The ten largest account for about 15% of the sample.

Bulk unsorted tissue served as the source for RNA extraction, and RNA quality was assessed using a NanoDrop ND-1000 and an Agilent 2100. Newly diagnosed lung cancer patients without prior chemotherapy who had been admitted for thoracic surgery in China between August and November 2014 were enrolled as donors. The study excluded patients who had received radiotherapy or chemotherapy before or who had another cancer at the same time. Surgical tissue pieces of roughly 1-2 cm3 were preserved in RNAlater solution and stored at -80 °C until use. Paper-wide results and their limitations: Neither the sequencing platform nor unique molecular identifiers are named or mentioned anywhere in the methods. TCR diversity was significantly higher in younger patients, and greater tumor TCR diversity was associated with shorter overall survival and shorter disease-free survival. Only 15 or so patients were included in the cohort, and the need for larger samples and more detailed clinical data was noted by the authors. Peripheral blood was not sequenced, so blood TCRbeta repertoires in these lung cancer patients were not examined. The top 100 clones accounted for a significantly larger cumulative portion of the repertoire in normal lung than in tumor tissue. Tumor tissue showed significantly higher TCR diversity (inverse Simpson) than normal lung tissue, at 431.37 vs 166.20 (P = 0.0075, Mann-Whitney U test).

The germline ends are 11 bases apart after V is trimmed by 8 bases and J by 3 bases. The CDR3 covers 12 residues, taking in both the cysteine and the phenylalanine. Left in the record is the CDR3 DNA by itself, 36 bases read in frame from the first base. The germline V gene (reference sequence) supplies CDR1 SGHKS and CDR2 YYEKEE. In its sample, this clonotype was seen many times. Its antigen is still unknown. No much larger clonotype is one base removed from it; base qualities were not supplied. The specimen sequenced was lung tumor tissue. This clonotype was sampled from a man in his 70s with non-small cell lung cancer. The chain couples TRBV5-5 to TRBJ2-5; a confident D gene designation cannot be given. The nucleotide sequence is TGTGCCAGTCTTGATTCCGAAGAGACCCAGTACTTC. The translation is CASLDSEETQYF.